Presented here are 3 T cell receptor beta chains from one specimen sequenced in a study of OX40 agonist ivuxolimab in advanced cancers. Library preparation employed the immunoSEQ multiplex PCR assay. Here the immuneACCESS table is served through TCRdb, limited to in-frame sequences with V and J called. Missing clones are a known gap in these copies; in checked studies unresolved V genes cover under half, and the rest lacks a known reason. This sample comprises more than 80,000 clones, around 94% of them detected only once. In total, the top ten clones hold around 0.25% of the sample. This specimen consisted of CD4+ or CD8+ T cells sorted from blood, obtained in a trial of the OX40 agonist ivuxolimab. The source of these receptors is an adult with an advanced solid tumor such as melanoma, head and neck, liver or kidney cancer.

The V gene is TRBV2, the J gene TRBJ1-3; D remains ambiguous. This CDR3 comprises 17 residues. V shed 10 bases and J shed 0 bases, with 22 bases lying between them. CDR1 is SNHLY, CDR2 FYNNEI, per germline. This CDR3 is CATRDDRSWSSGNTIYF. The CDR3 coding sequence is TGTGCCACCAGAGACGACCGAAGCTGGAGCTCTGGAAACACCATATATTTT.

The genes are TRBV19 and TRBJ2-5, with D perhaps TRBD1 (6 bases). V was trimmed by 6 bases and J by 6 bases, leaving 17 bases between them. The CDR3 consists of 14 residues. Germline loops: CDR1 LNHDA, CDR2 SQIVND (reference sequence). In DNA, the CDR3 is TGTGCCAGTAGGACAAATGGGGGCTTGAAGACCCAGTACTTC. Protein product: CASRTNGGLKTQYF.

The V call is TRBV4-3, the J call TRBJ1-1, with 8 positions matching TRBD1. The CDR3 is made up of 17 amino acids. The ends lost 0 bases at V and 5 bases at J; junction bases unmatched: 11. Germline V gene sequence: CDR1 LGHNA, CDR2 YSLEER. The DNA of the CDR3 is TGCGCCAGCAGCCAAGATCCGTGGCAGGGGGCAAGGACTGAAGCTTTCTTT. Encoded protein: CASSQDPWQGARTEAFF.